Below are 7 T cell receptor beta chains sequenced from a single sample in a study of blood T cell repertoires in COVID-19. This table comes from immunoSEQ multiplex PCR, and its TCRdb copy is limited to in-frame clones, with some not included. The table includes a few hundred thousand clones, around 80% detected once. The source material was peripheral blood. The receptors stem from a man between 50 and 59 years old with active or convalescent COVID-19.

V is TRBV11-2 and J is TRBJ2-5, with TRBD1 matching 7 bases. The V gene's germline CDR1 is SGHAT and CDR2 FQNNGV. J gave up 12 bases and V 3 bases, and 4 bases lay outside the gene matches. This CDR3 is 11 amino acids long. The CDR3 here is CASSLTGTEYF. The CDR3 coding sequence is TGTGCCAGCAGCTTGACCGGGACAGAGTACTTC.

This rearrangement joins TRBV4-1 to TRBJ2-7, with 8 positions matching TRBD2. The CDR3 is made up of 15 amino acids. The J segment lost 3 bases and the V segment lost 3 bases, leaving 7 bases of the junction unmatched. Germline CDR1 MGHRA, CDR2 YSYEKL. The CDR3 coding sequence is TGCGCCAGCAGCCAGCAACTAGCGGAAGACTACGAGCAGTACTTC. Its translation: CASSQQLAEDYEQYF.

This clone was seen only once. This chain links TRBV3-1 (or the pseudogene TRBV3-2) with TRBJ1-6; 9 positions agree with TRBD1. V lost 3 bases to trimming and J lost 10 bases; unmatched junction nucleotides: 10. CDR1 is LGHDT and CDR2 is YNNKEL in the germline V gene (reference sequence). CDR3 length: 16 residues. DNA for the CDR3: TGTGCCAGCAGCCATACAACCGGGACAGGGTACTCACCCCTCCACTTT. Translated: CASSHTTGTGYSPLHF.

This chain links TRBV7-2 with TRBJ2-7, with 9 bases aligning to TRBD2. The junction had 4 bases not matched to a gene; V was cut back by 0 bases and J by 4 bases. The germline CDR1 and CDR2 sequences are SGHTA and FQGNSA. The CDR3 runs to 15 residues. The CDR3 spells CASSLAVSGSYEQYF. CDR3 in DNA: TGTGCCAGCAGCTTAGCGGTTAGCGGGAGTTACGAGCAGTACTTC.

The chain has TRBV5-4 and TRBJ2-3; the match to TRBD1 covers 11 bases. Germline V gene sequence: CDR1 SGHNT, CDR2 YYREEE (reference sequence). The CDR3 spans 16 residues. The V segment lost 0 bases and the J segment 3 bases; nucleotides outside the gene matches: 3. CDR3 nucleotide sequence: TGTGCCAGCAGCTTGGGGGACAGGGGGTTAACAGATACGCAGTATTTT. Translation gives CASSLGDRGLTDTQYF.

The CDR3 region is CASSLAGGSNNEQFF. CDR3 sequence (DNA): TGTGCCAGCAGCCTAGCGGGGGGGTCCAACAATGAGCAGTTCTTC. The V call is TRBV9, the J call TRBJ2-1, with TRBD2 identical over 12 bases. V shed 4 bases and J 5 bases; nucleotides not matched to a gene: 4. Germline assignment: CDR1 SGDLS and CDR2 YYNGEE. The CDR3 is 15 residues long.

The CDR3 is CAWMSTGGTEAFF. The DNA of the CDR3 is TGTGCCTGGATGTCGACAGGGGGTACTGAAGCTTTCTTT. This sequence joins TRBV30 and TRBJ1-1; 9 bases align to TRBD1. The length of the CDR3 is 13 residues. Germline trimming cut 4 bases from V and 5 bases from J; bases unmatched to any gene: 5. From germline, CDR1 is GTSNPN and CDR2 SVGIG (reference sequence).